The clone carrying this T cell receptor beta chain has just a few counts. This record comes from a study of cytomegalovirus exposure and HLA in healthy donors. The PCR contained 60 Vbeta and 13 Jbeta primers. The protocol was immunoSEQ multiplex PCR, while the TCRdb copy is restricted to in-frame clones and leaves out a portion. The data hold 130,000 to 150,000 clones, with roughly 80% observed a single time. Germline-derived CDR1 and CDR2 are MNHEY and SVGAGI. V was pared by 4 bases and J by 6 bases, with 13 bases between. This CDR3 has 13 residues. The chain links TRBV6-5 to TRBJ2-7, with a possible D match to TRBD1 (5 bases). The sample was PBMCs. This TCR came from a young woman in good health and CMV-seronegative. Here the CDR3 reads CASSFQGFPEQYF. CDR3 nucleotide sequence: TGTGCCAGCAGTTTCCAGGGATTTCCCGAGCAGTACTTC.